The present entry profiles one T cell receptor beta chain with its context. The antigen remains undetermined. Assay: immunoSEQ multiplex PCR; the TCRdb copy retains only in-frame clones and omits some. This table holds 180,000 or so clones, just under 95% found once. V lost 7 bases, J lost 6 bases, and 9 bases stayed unmatched. The CDR3 consists of 15 residues. Germline-derived CDR1 and CDR2 are MDHEN and SYDVKM. The data derive from a study of T cell responses to AZD1222 COVID-19 vaccine. Study-level results: Clonal diversity may have been underestimated in mostly white British donors. Without day 14 samples, only post-peak T cell repertoires were studied. The number of AZD1222 recipients seropositive at baseline was only five or six.

This clonotype was sampled from an adult who received the MenACWY meningococcal vaccine as a control. The sequenced sample was peripheral blood, obtained 28 days after the second dose of the MenACWY control vaccine. This chain connects TRBV28 to TRBJ1-5; 10 nucleotides align to TRBD1. CDR3 coding DNA: TGTGCCAGCACCTCGACAGGGGGCGCGGTTCAGCCCCAGCATTTT. Translating gives CASTSTGGAVQPQHF.